This T cell receptor beta chain comes out of a study of blood T cells in healthy people across ages (dated by TCRdb to the mid-2010s). Broadly, across the study: In model experiments, template switching captured roughly one uniquely barcoded TCR beta cDNA molecule for every two T cells. The donors were split into four age groups: young (average 16 years), middle-aged (about 40), aged (about 62) and long-lived (roughly 80). To avoid experimental bias, donors of different ages were spread randomly across the sequencing lanes. Two additional independent replicas of 1 million unique cDNA reads from the same blood draw were analyzed for two donors (one aged 18 to 30 and one aged 80 or older). The study measured age-related changes in TCR beta repertoire diversity using deep sequencing normalized with unique cDNA molecular identifiers. On the study overall, not on this receptor specifically: Estimates of total diversity based on one million sequenced T cells were regarded as lower bounds and as underestimates. Because donor CMV infection status was unknown, age-related changes in expanded clonotypes were potentially confounded. As age increased, observed TCR beta diversity per million T cells dropped in a roughly linear way, and a significant reduction was already evident by age roughly 40. Since profiling was done on bulk unsorted PBMCs, naive and antigen-experienced compartments could not be conclusively compared. Compared with the aged group, more naive CD4+ T cells, fewer expanded clones and increased TCR diversity were shown by the long-lived group, suggesting age selection. A strong correlation was found between observed TCR beta diversity and the percentage of naive T cells measured by flow cytometry.

Library preparation employed 5' RACE. Instrument used: Illumina HiSeq 2500. A second PCR of 7 to 11 cycles was performed with a sample-barcoded 5' primer and a J-beta primer mix. Each TCR beta cDNA molecule received a unique molecular identifier from a template-switch 5' adaptor carrying 12 random nucleotides. Each sample yielded at least 3 million CDR3-containing paired-end reads. The Mint cDNA synthesis kit, primed by a TRBC-specific oligonucleotide, was used to synthesize first-strand cDNA from all RNA. Following uracil-DNA glycosylase treatment, all cDNA underwent a first 18-cycle PCR with the universal primers M1SS and BC2_uni_R. The authors' pipeline ran thus. For normalization, 1 million high-quality reads were randomly selected from each sample, with every read carrying a distinct molecular identifier. Reads with shared molecular identifiers were discarded instead of being binned into consensus sequences. MiTCR, run with a Q25 quality threshold and the strictest error-elimination algorithm, handled CDR3 identification, clonotype clustering and error correction. Lower-bound total TCR beta diversity was estimated with a nonparametric unseen species model using Euler transformation. Through fastp at Q25 and MiXCR, TCRdb rebuilt clones from the public reads, retaining in-frame beta chains. Each CDR3 protein gets just one entry, which takes the most common genes and DNA from the rows behind it. In this record, the V and J calls reflect TCRdb's handling and not the investigators' own analysis. This sample lists about 1 million distinct CDR3 sequences; under 45% were detected once. The ten largest clonotypes hold under 20% of the sample.

Worth noting for this clonotype: It has no known antigen specificity. Per-nucleotide qualities are absent, and no much larger clonotype sits a single base away.

The donors were around 39 Caucasian individuals from Russia, aged roughly 6 to 95 years, who were systemically healthy. Each donor gave approximately 10 milliliters of peripheral blood, collected into EDTA-treated Vacutainer tubes. Ficoll-Paque density-gradient centrifugation was used to isolate PBMCs, with at least 7 million obtained per sample. Total RNA, at least 6 micrograms per sample, was extracted from PBMCs with Trizol reagent. Naive CD45RAhigh/CD27high T cell percentages were measured by flow cytometry on a PBMC aliquot from every donor. The CDR3 has 15 amino acids, counting the end cysteine and phenylalanine. Only the CDR3 region is kept as DNA, spanning 45 bases read in frame from base 1. Cut back by 1 base and 5 bases, the V and J ends lie 14 bases apart. The germline V gene (reference sequence) specifies SEHNR as CDR1 and FQNEAQ as CDR2.

The chain was built from TRBV7-9 and TRBJ2-5; 5 matching bases give a weak D call of TRBD2. The origin of this receptor is a woman in her fifties or sixties in good health. Sequencing was carried out using blood. The CDR3 here reads CASSLGGSAAETQYF. The DNA is as follows: TGTGCCAGCAGCTTAGGTGGTAGCGCTGCGGAGACCCAGTACTTC.